These T cell receptor beta chains were read from a single sample in a study of cytomegalovirus exposure and HLA in healthy donors. Using immunoSEQ multiplex PCR, the repertoire was profiled, and TCRdb retains in-frame clones only, with some absent. The sample includes about 170,000 clones, more than 75% of them seen just once. The sample was PBMCs. The receptors were sampled from a man aged 30-40 years in good health and CMV-seropositive. CDR3s leave out the opening cysteine and the closing phenylalanine or tryptophan. Expanded clones are given a class, and other clones once, few, many or no size at all.

CDR3 protein	V gene	clone size
ASSLVHSDSPLH	TRBV7-2	once
ASSFRGARAF	TRBV13	-
ASSLGTGTHYGYT	TRBV7-9	-
ASSQDFGAAYEAF	TRBV4-3	-
ASSRSGGPGSY	TRBV7-2	once
ASGGGLSAEAF	TRBV19	-
ASSSNSGGGTDTQY	TRBV5-1	-
AWSLGHTDTQY	TRBV30	once
ASRSVETQY	TRBV5-8	-
ASSSGQGLGQY	TRBV11-3	-
ASSPLAASYEQY	TRBV6-5	once